This TCR beta chain derives from a study of CD8+ T cells in alopecia areata. Study at large: Female C3H/HeJ mice aged 7-10 weeks were given skin from C3H/HeJ graft donors, about 6-13 months old, that had spontaneous alopecia.

Sequencing templates came from extracted RNA that was reverse transcribed into cDNA. Libraries were prepared by immunoSEQ multiplex PCR; TCRdb keeps only in-frame clonotypes and omits some of them. In total the sample includes around 100,000 clones, none of them seen once. The V end was cut by 5 bases, the J end by 5 bases, with 8 bases between. This CDR3 is built from 13 residues. Germline V CDR1 and CDR2: NNHDY, SYVADS. Whole-study results and caveats: Whereas mice showed it more clearly, TCR sharing across patients was murkier, possibly because of HLA. Sequencing of scalp samples also captures resident alphabeta T cells of normal skin. Lesional scalp, especially alopecia totalis/universalis, showed higher clonality than normal scalp.

This clone turned up a few times. The antigen remains undetermined. The DNA translation disagrees with the TCRdb protein at residue 10, so the protein in this description comes from the DNA. Gene names denote mouse genes. With the read ending 3 residues before the CDR3 end, the germline J gene is used to fill in that end. Additional DNA sequences in this sample encode the identical CDR3. V usage is TRBV13-3 and J usage is TRBJ1-6, with no clear D. TRBJ1-6 is filed as an ORF, its function uncertain. The sequenced sample consisted of lesional skin. This sequence was found in a C3H/HeJ mouse with alopecia areata. Mice of this strain are of MHC haplotype H2-k. CDR3 bases read: TGTGCCAGCAGCCCCCAAAATAATTCGCCC. This gives the protein CASSPQNNSP. The full CDR3 protein reads CASSPQNNSPLYF.